Presented here are 2 T cell receptor beta chains from one specimen sequenced in a study of identical twins. TCRdb re-derived calls from the 5' RACE reads in MiXCR, one entry per CDR3 protein. This repertoire shows about 530,000 distinct CDR3 sequences, around 20% found once; its top ten account for 0.4% to 0.6%. In addition, the sample was reused for a study of yellow fever vaccine responses in identical twins.

The sequencing input was CD4+ T cells sorted from blood. The source of these receptors is a woman aged 18 to 35 in good health.

The DNA for the CDR3 is TGTGCCACCAGTGATTTGGGGGAAGAGACCCAGTACTTC. This codes for CATSDLGEETQYF. The chain carries TRBV24-1 and TRBJ2-5; D gene unclear. Germline CDR1 reads KGHDR; CDR2 reads SFDVKD. This CDR3 contains 13 residues. V lost 0 bases to trimming and J lost 3 bases, with 4 bases between them.

The sample holds a few counts of this clonotype. The chain couples TRBV2 to TRBJ2-2; no firm D call. The CDR3 covers 13 residues. Trimming removed 7 bases from V and 4 bases from J, with 10 bases in between. Germline V CDR1 and CDR2: SNHLY, FYNNEI. In DNA form, the CDR3 reads TGTGCCAGCAACTTCGGGCCCACCGGGGAGCTGTTTTTT. It specifies CASNFGPTGELFF.